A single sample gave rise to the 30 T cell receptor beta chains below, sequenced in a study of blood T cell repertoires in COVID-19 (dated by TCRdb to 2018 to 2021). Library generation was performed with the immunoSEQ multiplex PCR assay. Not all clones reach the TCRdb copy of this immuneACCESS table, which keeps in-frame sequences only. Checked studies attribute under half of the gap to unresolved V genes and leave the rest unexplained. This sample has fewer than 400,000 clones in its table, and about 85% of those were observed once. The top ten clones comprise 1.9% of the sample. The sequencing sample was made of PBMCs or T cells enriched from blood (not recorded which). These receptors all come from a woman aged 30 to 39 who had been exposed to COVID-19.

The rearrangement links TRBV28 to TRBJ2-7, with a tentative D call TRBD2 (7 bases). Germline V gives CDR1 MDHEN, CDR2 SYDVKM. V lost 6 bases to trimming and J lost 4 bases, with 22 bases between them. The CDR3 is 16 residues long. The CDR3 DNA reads TGTGCCAGCAGCCAAAGGTCGGGGGGCTTAGGGTACGAGCAGTACTTC. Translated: CASSQRSGGLGYEQYF.

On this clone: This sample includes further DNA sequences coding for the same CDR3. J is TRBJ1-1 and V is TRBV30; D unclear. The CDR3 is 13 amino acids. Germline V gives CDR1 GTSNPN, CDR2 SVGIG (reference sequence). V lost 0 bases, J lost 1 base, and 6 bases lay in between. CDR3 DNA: TGTGCCTGGAGTGTACTAGAGAACACTGAAGCTTTCTTT. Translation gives CAWSVLENTEAFF.

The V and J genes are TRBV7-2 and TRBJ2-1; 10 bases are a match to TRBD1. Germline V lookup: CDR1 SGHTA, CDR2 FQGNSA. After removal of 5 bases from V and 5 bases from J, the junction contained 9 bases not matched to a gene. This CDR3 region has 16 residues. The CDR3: CASSRWDRGFDNEQFF. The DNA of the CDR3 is TGTGCCAGCAGCCGGTGGGACAGGGGATTTGACAATGAGCAGTTCTTC.

The CDR3 DNA reads as TGCGCCAGCACCCCCTCTCCATCGGGACTATACTTCGATACGCAGTATTTT. Translating gives CASTPSPSGLYFDTQYF. The V call is TRBV5-1, the J call TRBJ2-3, with 7 bases matching TRBD2. V trimming: 6 bases; J trimming: 6 bases; junction bases outside the gene matches: 19. The CDR3 runs to 17 residues. CDR1 SGHRS and CDR2 YFSETQ come from the germline V gene.

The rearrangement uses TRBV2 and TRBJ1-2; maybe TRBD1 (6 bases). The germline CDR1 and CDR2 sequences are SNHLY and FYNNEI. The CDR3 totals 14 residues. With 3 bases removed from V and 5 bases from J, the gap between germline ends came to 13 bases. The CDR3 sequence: CASSDFDRTYGYTF. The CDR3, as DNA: TGTGCCAGCAGTGATTTCGACAGGACGTATGGCTACACCTTC. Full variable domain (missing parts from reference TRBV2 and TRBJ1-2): EPEVTQTPSHQVTQMGQEVILRCVPISNHLYFYWYRQILGQKVEFLVSFYNNEISEKSEIFDDQFSVERPDGSNFTLKIRSTKLEDSAMYFCASSDFDRTYGYTFGSGTRLTVV.

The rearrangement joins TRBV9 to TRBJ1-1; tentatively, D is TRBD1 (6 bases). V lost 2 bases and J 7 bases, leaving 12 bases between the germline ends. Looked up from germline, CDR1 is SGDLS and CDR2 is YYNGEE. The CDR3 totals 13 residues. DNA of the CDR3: TGTGCCAGCAGCGTGTGGGAGGGGGTTGAAGCTTTCTTT. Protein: CASSVWEGVEAFF.

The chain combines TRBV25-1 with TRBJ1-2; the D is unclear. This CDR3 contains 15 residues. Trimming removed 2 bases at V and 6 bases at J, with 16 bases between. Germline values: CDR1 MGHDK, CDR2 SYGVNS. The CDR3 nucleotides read TGTGCCAGCAGTGAAATCGGCGGGCCCATGGATGGCTACACCTTC. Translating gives CASSEIGGPMDGYTF.

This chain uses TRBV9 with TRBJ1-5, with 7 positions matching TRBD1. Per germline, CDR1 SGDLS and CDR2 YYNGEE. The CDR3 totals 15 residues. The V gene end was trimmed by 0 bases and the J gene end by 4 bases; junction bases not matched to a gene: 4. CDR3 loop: CASSVGGTVNQPQHF. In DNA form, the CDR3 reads TGTGCCAGCAGCGTAGGAGGGACAGTAAATCAGCCCCAGCATTTT. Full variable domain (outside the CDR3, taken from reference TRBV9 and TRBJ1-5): DSGVTQTPKHLITATGQRVTLRCSPRSGDLSVYWYQQSLDQGLQFLIQYYNGEERAKGNILERFSAQQFPDLHSELNLSSLELGDSALYFCASSVGGTVNQPQHFGDGTRLSIL.

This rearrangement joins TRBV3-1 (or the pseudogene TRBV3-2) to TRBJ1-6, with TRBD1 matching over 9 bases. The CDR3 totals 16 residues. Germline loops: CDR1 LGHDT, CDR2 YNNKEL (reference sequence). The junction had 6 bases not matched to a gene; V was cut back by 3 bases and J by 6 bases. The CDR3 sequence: CASSHLGQGSNSPLHF. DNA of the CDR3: TGTGCCAGCAGCCACTTAGGACAGGGGAGTAATTCACCCCTCCACTTT.

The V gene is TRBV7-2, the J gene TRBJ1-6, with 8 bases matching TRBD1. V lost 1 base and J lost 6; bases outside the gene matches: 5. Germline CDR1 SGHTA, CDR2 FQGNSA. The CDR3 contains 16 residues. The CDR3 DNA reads TGTGCCAGCAGCTTAGACAGGACAGGGTTTAATTCACCCCTCCACTTT. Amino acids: CASSLDRTGFNSPLHF.

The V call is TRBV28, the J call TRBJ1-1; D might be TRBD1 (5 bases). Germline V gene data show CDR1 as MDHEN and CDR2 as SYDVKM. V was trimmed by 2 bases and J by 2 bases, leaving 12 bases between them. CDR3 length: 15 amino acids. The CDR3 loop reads CASSLAGFKNTEAFF. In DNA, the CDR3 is TGTGCCAGCAGTTTAGCAGGGTTTAAAAACACTGAAGCTTTCTTT.

In DNA form, the CDR3 reads TGTGCCATTCGACGAGGGAGGGGCTACAATGAGCAGTTCTTC. It translates to CAIRRGRGYNEQFF. The chain is built from TRBV28 and TRBJ2-1; TRBD2 matches 7 bases. The germline V gene encodes CDR1 MDHEN and CDR2 SYDVKM. V trimming: 10 bases; J trimming: 3 bases; junction bases outside the gene matches: 9. The CDR3 length is 14 residues.

The CDR3 loop reads CASRIGRNHEQYF. The CDR3 DNA sequence: TGTGCCAGCAGAATCGGGAGGAACCACGAGCAGTACTTC. The V call is TRBV2, the J call TRBJ2-7, with 7 bases lining up with TRBD2. V trimming: 6 bases; J trimming: 5 bases; junction bases outside the gene matches: 7. This CDR3 is 13 amino acids long. CDR1 and CDR2 (germline): SNHLY, FYNNEI. Variable domain in full (rest from reference TRBV2 and TRBJ2-7): EPEVTQTPSHQVTQMGQEVILRCVPISNHLYFYWYRQILGQKVEFLVSFYNNEISEKSEIFDDQFSVERPDGSNFTLKIRSTKLEDSAMYFCASRIGRNHEQYFGPGTRLTVT.

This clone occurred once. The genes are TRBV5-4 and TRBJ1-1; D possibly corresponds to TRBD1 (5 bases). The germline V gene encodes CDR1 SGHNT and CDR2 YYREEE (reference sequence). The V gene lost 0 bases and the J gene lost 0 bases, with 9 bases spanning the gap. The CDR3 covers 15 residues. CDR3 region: CASSLEAGLNTEAFF. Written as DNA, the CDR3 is TGTGCCAGCAGCTTGGAAGCAGGGCTGAACACTGAAGCTTTCTTT.

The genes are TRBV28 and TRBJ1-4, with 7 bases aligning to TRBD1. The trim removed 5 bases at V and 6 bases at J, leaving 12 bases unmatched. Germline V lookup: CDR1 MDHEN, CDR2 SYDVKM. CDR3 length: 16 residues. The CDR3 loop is CASSPYMTGLDEKLFF. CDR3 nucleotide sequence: TGTGCCAGCAGTCCATATATGACAGGGCTAGATGAAAAACTGTTTTTT.

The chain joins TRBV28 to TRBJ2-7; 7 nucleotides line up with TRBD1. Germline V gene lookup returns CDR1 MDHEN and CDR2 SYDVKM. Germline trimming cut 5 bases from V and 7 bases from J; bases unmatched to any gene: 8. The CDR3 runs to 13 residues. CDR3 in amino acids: CASSESRDREQYF. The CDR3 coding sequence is TGTGCCAGCAGTGAGAGTCGGGACAGAGAGCAGTACTTC.

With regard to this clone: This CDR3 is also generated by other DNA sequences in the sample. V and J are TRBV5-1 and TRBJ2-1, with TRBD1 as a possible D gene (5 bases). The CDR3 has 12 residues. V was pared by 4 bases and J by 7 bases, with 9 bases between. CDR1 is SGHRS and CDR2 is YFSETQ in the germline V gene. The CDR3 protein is CASSLDRNEQFF. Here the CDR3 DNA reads TGCGCCAGCAGCCTAGACAGAAATGAGCAGTTCTTC. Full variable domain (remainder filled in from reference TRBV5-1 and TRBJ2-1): KAGVTQTPRYLIKTRGQQVTLSCSPISGHRSVSWYQQTPGQGLQFLFEYFSETQRNKGNFPGRFSGRQFSNSRSEMNVSTLELGDSALYLCASSLDRNEQFFGPGTRLTVL.

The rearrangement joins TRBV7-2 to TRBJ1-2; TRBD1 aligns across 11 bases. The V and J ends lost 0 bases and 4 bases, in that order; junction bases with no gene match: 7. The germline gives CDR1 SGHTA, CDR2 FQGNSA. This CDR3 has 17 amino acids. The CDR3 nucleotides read TGTGCCAGCAGCTTAGCTAAGGACAGGGGGCCAGGCTATGGCTACACCTTC. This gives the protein CASSLAKDRGPGYGYTF. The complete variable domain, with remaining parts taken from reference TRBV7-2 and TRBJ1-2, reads GAGVSQSPSNKVTEKGKDVELRCDPISGHTALYWYRQSLGQGLEFLIYFQGNSAPDKSGLPSDRFSAERTGGSVSTLTIQRTQQEDSAVYLCASSLAKDRGPGYGYTFGSGTRLTVV.

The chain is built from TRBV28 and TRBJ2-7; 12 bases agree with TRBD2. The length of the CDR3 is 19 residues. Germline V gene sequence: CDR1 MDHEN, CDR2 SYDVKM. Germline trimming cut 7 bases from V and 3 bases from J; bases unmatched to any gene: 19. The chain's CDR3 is CASTRIPGLAGEFRYEQYF. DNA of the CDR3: TGTGCCAGCACCAGAATTCCGGGACTAGCGGGTGAATTTCGCTACGAGCAGTACTTC.

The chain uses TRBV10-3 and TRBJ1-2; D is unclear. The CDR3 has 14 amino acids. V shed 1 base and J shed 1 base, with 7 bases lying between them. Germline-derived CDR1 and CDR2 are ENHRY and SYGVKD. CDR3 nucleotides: TGTGCCATCAGTGAGTATGAACATAACTATGGCTACACCTTC. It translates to CAISEYEHNYGYTF.

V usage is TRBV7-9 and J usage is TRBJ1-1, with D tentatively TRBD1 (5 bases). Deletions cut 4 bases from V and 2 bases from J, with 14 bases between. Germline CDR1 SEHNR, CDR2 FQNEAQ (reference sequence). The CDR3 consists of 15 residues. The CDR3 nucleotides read TGTGCCAGCAGCTCTAAGGACGGGGGAAACACTGAAGCTTTCTTT. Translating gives CASSSKDGGNTEAFF.

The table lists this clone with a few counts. The CDR3 region has the DNA TGTGCCTGGACTAATCGATACGTCTCCTATAATTCACCCCTCCACTTT. It encodes CAWTNRYVSYNSPLHF. The chain combines TRBV30 with TRBJ1-6; D gene uncertain. V gave up 4 bases and J gave up 0 bases, with 13 bases separating them. The CDR3 is made up of 16 amino acids. Germline CDR1 reads GTSNPN; CDR2 reads SVGIG (reference sequence). Based on the CDR3 plus reference TRBV30 and TRBJ1-6, the full variable domain is SQTIHQWPATLVQPVGSPLSLECTVEGTSNPNLYWYRQAAGRGLQLLFYSVGIGQISSEVPQNLSASRPQDRQFILSSKKLLLSDSGFYLCAWTNRYVSYNSPLHFGNGTRLTVT.

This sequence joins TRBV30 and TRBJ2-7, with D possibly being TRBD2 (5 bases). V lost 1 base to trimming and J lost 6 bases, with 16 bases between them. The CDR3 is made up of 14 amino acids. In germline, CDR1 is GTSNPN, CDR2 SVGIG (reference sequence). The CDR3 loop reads CAWSEGRGGGEQYF. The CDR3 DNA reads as TGTGCCTGGAGTGAAGGACGGGGTGGCGGCGAGCAGTACTTC.

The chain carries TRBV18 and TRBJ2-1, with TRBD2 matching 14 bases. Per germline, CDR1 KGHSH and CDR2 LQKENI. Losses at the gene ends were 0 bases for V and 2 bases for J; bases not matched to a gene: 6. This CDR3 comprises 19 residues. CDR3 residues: CASSPPPGLAGVPYNEQFF. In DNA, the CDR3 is TGTGCCAGCTCACCACCCCCGGGACTAGCGGGAGTCCCCTACAATGAGCAGTTCTTC.

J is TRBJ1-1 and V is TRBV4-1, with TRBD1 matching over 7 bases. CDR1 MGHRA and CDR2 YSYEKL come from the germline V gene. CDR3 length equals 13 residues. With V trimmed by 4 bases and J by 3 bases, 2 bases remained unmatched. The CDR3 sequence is CASSLTGDTEAFF. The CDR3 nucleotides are TGCGCCAGCAGCCTTACAGGGGACACTGAAGCTTTCTTT.

This CDR3 is CASSQGTSGIEQYF. As DNA, the CDR3 is TGTGCCAGCAGCCAGGGGACTAGCGGGATCGAGCAGTACTTC. The chain joins TRBV7-9 to TRBJ2-7, with 13 nucleotides matching TRBD2. Germline V gene lookup returns CDR1 SEHNR and CDR2 FQNEAQ (reference sequence). The CDR3 has 14 residues. V shed 5 bases, J shed 6 bases, and the junction held 4 bases outside the gene matches.

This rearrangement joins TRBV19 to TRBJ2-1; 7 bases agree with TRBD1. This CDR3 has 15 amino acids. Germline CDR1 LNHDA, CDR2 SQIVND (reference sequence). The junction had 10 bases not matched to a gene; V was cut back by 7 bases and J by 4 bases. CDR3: CASTQGQQTYNEQFF. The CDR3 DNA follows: TGTGCCAGTACCCAGGGACAGCAAACGTACAATGAGCAGTTCTTC.

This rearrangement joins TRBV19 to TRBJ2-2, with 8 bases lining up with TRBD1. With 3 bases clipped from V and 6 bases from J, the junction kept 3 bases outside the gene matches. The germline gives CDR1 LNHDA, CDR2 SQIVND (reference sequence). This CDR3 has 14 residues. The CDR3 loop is CASSMGQVPGELFF. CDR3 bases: TGTGCCAGTAGTATGGGACAGGTACCCGGGGAGCTGTTTTTT.

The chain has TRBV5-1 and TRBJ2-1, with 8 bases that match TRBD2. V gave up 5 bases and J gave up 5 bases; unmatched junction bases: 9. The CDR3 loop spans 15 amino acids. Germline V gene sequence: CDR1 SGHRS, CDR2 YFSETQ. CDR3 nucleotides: TGCGCCAGCAGGGAAGCGGGAGCCCCGAACAATGAGCAGTTCTTC. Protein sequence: CASREAGAPNNEQFF. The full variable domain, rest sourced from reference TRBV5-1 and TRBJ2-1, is KAGVTQTPRYLIKTRGQQVTLSCSPISGHRSVSWYQQTPGQGLQFLFEYFSETQRNKGNFPGRFSGRQFSNSRSEMNVSTLELGDSALYLCASREAGAPNNEQFFGPGTRLTVL.

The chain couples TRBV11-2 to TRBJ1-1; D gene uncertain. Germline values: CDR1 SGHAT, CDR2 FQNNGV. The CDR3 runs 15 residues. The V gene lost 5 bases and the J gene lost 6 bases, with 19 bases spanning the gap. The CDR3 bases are TGTGCCAGCAGCATCAACAGATTATGGGAGCCTGAAGCTTTCTTT. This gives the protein CASSINRLWEPEAFF.